The source of this TCR beta chain is a study of blood T cell repertoires in COVID-19 (TCRdb year 2020). Turning to the overall study: Samples covering the acute and convalescent phases of COVID-19 were provided by collaborators in the United States, Italy and Spain. The prospective study material was composed of cDNA or gDNA derived from T cells, B-cell-depleted T cells, or PBMCs. Subjects who had been exposed to COVID-19, were actively infected with it, or had recovered from it provided the deeply sampled blood TCRbeta repertoires that made up the dataset. A freely available public database, intended as a resource for researchers studying the immune response to SARS-CoV-2, is where the repertoires were released. Samples were obtained from the ongoing ImmuneRACE study (first 160 participants) and from 1,254 subjects provided by 6 global collaborators. A de-identified subject ID, COVID-19 status, age in years and sex were almost always included in the sample metadata. Where available, HLA class I and class II types were taken from metadata supplied by the sample provider and were not determined by assay-based typing. Study-wide conclusions, independent of this receptor: The amount of clinical and demographic metadata varied by source and participant and was provided uncurated.

The collaborating institutions used their own protocols to collect whole blood in K2EDTA tubes. For TCRbeta analysis, collaborators shipped samples in one of three forms: frozen whole blood, isolated PBMCs, or DNA extracted from either of those sample types. The CDR3 runs 16 amino acids, cysteine and phenylalanine included. Only CDR3 DNA is held: 48 bases, read in frame from base 1. CDR1 SGHNT and CDR2 YYREEE were looked up in the germline V gene (reference sequence). V and J are truncated by 0 bases and 3 bases respectively, leaving an intervening sequence of 13 bases. TCRbeta CDR3 regions were amplified from genomic DNA by means of the immunoSEQ Assay, a bias-controlled multiplex PCR. In the source study's methods: Nucleated cell counts per sample were estimated from amplification of reference gene primers within the assay. To quantify the absolute abundance of each unique TCRbeta CDR3 rearrangement, sequence reads were collapsed and filtered. For each sample, productive Simpson clonality was calculated as the square root of Simpson's diversity index across productive rearrangements. TCRdb carries this immuneACCESS record with in-frame sequences only. Its versions omit some clonotypes, under half of them owing to an unresolved V gene in the studies checked, with the rest unexplained. That table furnishes V, J and clone size, whereas the DNA furnished D and trimming. Within this sample are about 11,000 clones, with roughly 86% of them counted one time only. Approximately 30% of the sample lies in the top ten.

As concerns this clone: Its binding antigen is unknown. No quality values exist for individual bases; no much larger clone is one base distant.

The receptor was derived from a man between 50 and 59 years old with active COVID-19. The chain joins TRBV5-4 to TRBJ2-1; no confident D gene assignment can be made. Material: peripheral blood. The DNA sequence is TGTGCCAGCAGCTTGGATGGGTCATCAGGCTACAATGAGCAGTTCTTC. It encodes CASSLDGSSGYNEQFF.